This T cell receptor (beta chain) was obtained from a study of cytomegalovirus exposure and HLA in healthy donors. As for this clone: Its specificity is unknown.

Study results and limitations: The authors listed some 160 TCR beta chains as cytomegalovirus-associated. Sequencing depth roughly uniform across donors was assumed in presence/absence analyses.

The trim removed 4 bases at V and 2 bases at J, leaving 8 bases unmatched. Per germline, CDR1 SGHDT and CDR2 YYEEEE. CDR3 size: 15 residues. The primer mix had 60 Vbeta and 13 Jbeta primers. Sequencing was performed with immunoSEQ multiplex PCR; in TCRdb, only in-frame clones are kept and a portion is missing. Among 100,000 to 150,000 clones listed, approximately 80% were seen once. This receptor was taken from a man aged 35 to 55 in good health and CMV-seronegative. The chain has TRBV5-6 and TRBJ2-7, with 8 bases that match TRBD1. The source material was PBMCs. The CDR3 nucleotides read TGTGCCAGCAGCAGAGACAGGGGATCTACCTACGAGCAGTACTTC. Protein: CASSRDRGSTYEQYF.